The 26 T cell receptor beta chains in this list originate from one sample, sequenced in a study of shared clonotypes between healthy human individuals. TCRdb's copy holds only in-frame clones and misses some; the assay was immunoSEQ multiplex PCR. Of around 1.9 million clones in the sample, about 93% were seen once. As defined, naive CD8 cells were CD45RO-negative and positively selected for CCR7, with terminally differentiated effector memory CD45RA+ cells excluded. The sequenced material came from naive CD8+ T cells from PBMCs. The receptors come from a man between 18 and 35 years old in good health. Some clones in this sample may be carry-over from other donors' samples.

The chain employs TRBV11-2 and TRBJ2-5, with 14 bases fitting TRBD2. The CDR3 totals 16 residues. Per germline, CDR1 SGHAT and CDR2 FQNNGV. V shed 5 bases, J shed 5 bases, and the junction held 7 bases outside the gene matches. The CDR3 sequence: CASSPGTSGSRETQYF. The CDR3 DNA reads as TGTGCCAGCAGCCCTGGGACTAGCGGGAGTAGGGAGACCCAGTACTTC.

CDR3 bases: TGTGCCAGCAGCGGTAACTACGGCGAGGCAGTATATACGCAGTATTTT. This sequence encodes CASSGNYGEAVYTQYF. This chain connects TRBV9 to TRBJ2-3; D not certain. V was pared by 3 bases and J by 7 bases, with 21 bases between. The germline CDR1 and CDR2 sequences are SGDLS and YYNGEE. This CDR3 spans 16 amino acids.

This sequence joins TRBV28 and TRBJ2-2; TRBD1 might be the D (6 bases). The germline V gene has CDR1 MDHEN and CDR2 SYDVKM. The CDR3 consists of 16 residues. V lost 5 bases, J lost 5 bases, and 18 bases lay in between. The CDR3 here is CASSPRTVGATGELFF. The DNA for the CDR3 is TGTGCCAGCAGTCCACGGACAGTAGGAGCTACCGGGGAGCTGTTTTTT.

Notes on this clone: Other DNA sequences in the sample encode the same CDR3. The rearrangement uses TRBV5-1 and TRBJ2-1; 7 nucleotides line up with TRBD2. Trimming at V came to 4 bases and at J to 7 bases, leaving 2 bases not matched to a gene. The CDR3 covers 12 residues. CDR1 and CDR2 (germline): SGHRS, YFSETQ. CDR3 sequence: CASSPGLNEQFF. The CDR3 DNA follows: TGCGCCAGCAGCCCGGGACTAAATGAGCAGTTCTTC.

The chain is built from TRBV21-1 and TRBJ2-7; no check of the table's D call, TRBD2, against the DNA was made. TRBV21-1 is listed as a pseudogene. This CDR3 comprises 16 residues. Here the CDR3 reads CASSKGVAGEPYEQYF. CDR3 nucleotides: TGTGCCAGCAGCAAAGGGGTCGCGGGAGAACCCTACGAGCAGTACTTC.

This chain joins TRBV9 and TRBJ2-1; TRBD2 is a possible D gene (5 bases). The CDR3 is 16 residues long. Looked up from germline, CDR1 is SGDLS and CDR2 is YYNGEE. The V gene lost 1 base and the J gene lost 6 bases, with 17 bases spanning the gap. The CDR3 nucleotides are TGTGCCAGCAGCGTACGGGCAGCGGTCATGTTCAATGAGCAGTTCTTC. This gives the protein CASSVRAAVMFNEQFF.

The J gene is TRBJ1-2, the V gene TRBV7-9; the D gene is possibly TRBD1 (6 bases). The V end was cut by 5 bases, the J end by 0 bases, with 19 bases between. CDR3 size: 17 residues. The germline CDR1 and CDR2 sequences are SEHNR and FQNEAQ (reference sequence). The CDR3 loop is CASSLGRDNPPNYGYTF. CDR3 nucleotide sequence: TGTGCCAGCAGCCTCGGCCGGGACAACCCGCCTAACTATGGCTACACCTTC.

J is TRBJ1-6 and V is TRBV11-2; D ambiguous. The CDR3 has 16 residues. Looked up from germline, CDR1 is SGHAT and CDR2 is FQNNGV. The V end was cut by 4 bases, the J end by 0 bases, with 10 bases between. The CDR3 reads CASSSGHNSYNSPLHF. The CDR3 DNA follows: TGTGCCAGCAGCTCGGGTCACAACTCCTATAATTCACCCCTCCACTTT.

The V gene is TRBV28, the J gene TRBJ2-7; D gene uncertain. The CDR3 spans 14 residues. Trimming shortened V by 1 base and J by 0 bases, and 7 bases separated the two germline ends. Germline V gives CDR1 MDHEN, CDR2 SYDVKM. The CDR3 DNA sequence: TGTGCCAGCAGTTTATCCATGAACTCCTACGAGCAGTACTTC. It is translated as CASSLSMNSYEQYF.

This chain links TRBV28 with TRBJ2-3; no definite D call. V shed 8 bases and J shed 7 bases, with 16 bases lying between them. Germline V gene data show CDR1 as MDHEN and CDR2 as SYDVKM. This CDR3 comprises 13 residues. Written as DNA, the CDR3 is TGTGCCAGCTGGTTGACCCCTTTAAATACGCAGTATTTT. Translation gives CASWLTPLNTQYF.

In this sample, this clone turned up once. This rearrangement joins TRBV6-5 to TRBJ1-4; no definite D call. Per germline, CDR1 MNHEY and CDR2 SVGAGI. Trimming removed 3 bases from V and 4 bases from J, with 9 bases in between. The CDR3 covers 14 residues. The DNA for the CDR3 is TGTGCCAGCAGTTATCGCAGGTTTAATGAAAAACTGTTTTTT. Translating it yields CASSYRRFNEKLFF.

The rearrangement links TRBV7-9 to TRBJ1-2; D is ambiguous. V lost 2 bases, J lost 4 bases, and 11 bases lay in between. The CDR3 length is 14 residues. From germline, CDR1 is SEHNR and CDR2 FQNEAQ (reference sequence). This chain's CDR3 is CASSLRTFPYGYTF. CDR3 in DNA: TGTGCCAGCAGCTTAAGGACCTTTCCCTATGGCTACACCTTC. The whole variable domain, remainder taken from reference TRBV7-9 and TRBJ1-2, is DTGVSQNPRHKITKRGQNVTFRCDPISEHNRLYWYRQTLGQGPEFLTYFQNEAQLEKSRLLSDRFSAERPKGSFSTLEIQRTEQGDSAMYLCASSLRTFPYGYTFGSGTRLTVV.

The chain combines TRBV28 with TRBJ2-7, with D possibly being TRBD1 or TRBD2 (5 bases each). Germline CDR1 MDHEN, CDR2 SYDVKM. This CDR3 region has 20 residues. V dropped 5 bases and J dropped 4 bases, with 33 bases sitting between them. The CDR3 DNA reads as TGTGCCAGCAGTACGCTAATGGCCCGGGACGGCGGACCCACCGCTTACGAGCAGTACTTC. The encoded protein is CASSTLMARDGGPTAYEQYF.

Worth noting for this clone: The same CDR3 is also encoded by other DNA sequences in this sample. The rearrangement links TRBV27 to TRBJ1-2; D not certain. This CDR3 is 13 amino acids long. V was trimmed by 0 bases and J by 5 bases, leaving 7 bases between them. The germline V gene encodes CDR1 MNHEY and CDR2 SMNVEV (reference sequence). CDR3 protein: CASSLSGPYGYTF. DNA for the CDR3: TGTGCCAGCAGTTTATCCGGTCCATATGGCTACACCTTC.

As for this clone: The same CDR3 arises from other DNA sequences in this sample as well. This rearrangement joins TRBV7-9 to TRBJ1-1, with D hard to call. Germline V gene data show CDR1 as SEHNR and CDR2 as FQNEAQ (reference sequence). V dropped 3 bases and J dropped 0 bases, with 2 bases sitting between them. CDR3 length: 12 amino acids. The CDR3 protein is CASSLLNTEAFF. CDR3 nucleotides: TGTGCCAGCAGCTTGTTGAACACTGAAGCTTTCTTT.

V usage is TRBV7-2 and J usage is TRBJ2-3; D ambiguous. The CDR3 runs to 11 residues. V lost 4 bases, J lost 2 bases, and 1 base lay in between. Germline CDR1 and CDR2: SGHTA and FQGNSA. The DNA for the CDR3 is TGTGCCAGCAGCTCCACAGATACGCAGTATTTT. Its protein is CASSSTDTQYF.

The V call is TRBV28, the J call TRBJ1-5; no firm D call. V gave up 3 bases and J gave up 6 bases, with 12 bases separating them. Germline CDR1 reads MDHEN; CDR2 reads SYDVKM. The CDR3 has 14 residues. The CDR3 DNA reads as TGTGCCAGCAGTTTCGAGGGAAACGGTCAGCCCCAGCATTTT. Protein: CASSFEGNGQPQHF.

Comments on this clone: Other DNA sequences in the same sample also yield this CDR3. The V gene is TRBV27, the J gene TRBJ1-1, with a weak D call TRBD1 (6 bases). Germline V gene lookup returns CDR1 MNHEY and CDR2 SMNVEV (reference sequence). V lost 2 bases to trimming and J lost 4 bases, with 8 bases between them. This CDR3 is 13 amino acids long. The CDR3 DNA follows: TGTGCCAGCAGTTTAGCGGGGGCCACTGAAGCTTTCTTT. This sequence encodes CASSLAGATEAFF.

The chain combines TRBV27 with TRBJ1-2, with a tentative D call TRBD1 (5 bases). V lost 0 bases, J lost 0 bases, and 11 bases lay in between. CDR1 is MNHEY and CDR2 is SMNVEV in the germline V gene (reference sequence). This CDR3 is built from 16 residues. As DNA, the CDR3 is TGTGCCAGCAGTTTATCCGCGGGGCTAGCTAACTATGGCTACACCTTC. Encoded protein: CASSLSAGLANYGYTF.

CDR3 DNA sequence: TGTGCCACCAGCAGGGGAGGACGGACTTATGGCTACACCTTC. Its protein is CATSRGGRTYGYTF. The chain recombines TRBV15 with TRBJ1-2; D gene unclear. Looked up from germline, CDR1 is LNHNV and CDR2 is YYDKDF (reference sequence). There are 14 residues in the CDR3. Trimming pared 3 bases from V and 5 bases from J, leaving 13 bases between.

The chain employs TRBV5-6 and TRBJ2-5; 9 positions agree with TRBD2. J lost 3 bases, V lost 0 bases, and 3 bases had no gene match. Looked up from germline, CDR1 is SGHDT and CDR2 is YYEEEE. This CDR3 contains 15 residues. The CDR3 DNA follows: TGTGCCAGCAGCTTGGTACGACTAGCGGAAGAGACCCAGTACTTC. Protein product: CASSLVRLAEETQYF.

In the case of this clone: The sample has other DNA sequences that encode this CDR3 too. V is TRBV6-1 and J is TRBJ2-7; 10 bases are shared with TRBD2. The V gene end was trimmed by 1 base and the J gene end by 3 bases; junction bases not matched to a gene: 3. The CDR3 loop spans 15 amino acids. The V gene's germline CDR1 is MNHNS and CDR2 SASEGT. The CDR3 DNA follows: TGTGCCAGCAGTGAAGGGTTAGCGGGGGGCTACGAGCAGTACTTC. This gives the protein CASSEGLAGGYEQYF.

The gene calls are TRBV19 and TRBJ1-5; no definite D call. Trimming stripped 7 bases from V and 4 bases from J, with 11 bases between. Germline V gives CDR1 LNHDA, CDR2 SQIVND (reference sequence). This CDR3 comprises 13 residues. CDR3 amino acids: CASTTRTNQPQHF. DNA of the CDR3: TGTGCCAGTACCACACGGACGAATCAGCCCCAGCATTTT.

This chain connects TRBV5-1 to TRBJ2-7; D possibly corresponds to TRBD2 (6 bases). Germline V lookup: CDR1 SGHRS, CDR2 YFSETQ. Trimming cost V 3 bases and J 5 bases, with 12 bases left between them. This CDR3 contains 13 residues. For the CDR3, the DNA is TGCGCCAGCAGCTGGGGACTCCTCAACGAGCAGTACTTC. Its translation: CASSWGLLNEQYF.

J is TRBJ1-3 and V is TRBV5-1; no reliable D call. Per germline, CDR1 SGHRS and CDR2 YFSETQ. The CDR3 consists of 14 residues. Between the trimmed V and J ends, which lost 4 bases and 0 bases, there was a span of 8 bases. The CDR3 DNA reads TGCGCCAGCAGCGACGGGATCTCTGGAAACACCATATATTTT. This codes for CASSDGISGNTIYF. Complete variable domain (other parts from reference TRBV5-1 and TRBJ1-3): KAGVTQTPRYLIKTRGQQVTLSCSPISGHRSVSWYQQTPGQGLQFLFEYFSETQRNKGNFPGRFSGRQFSNSRSEMNVSTLELGDSALYLCASSDGISGNTIYFGEGSWLTVV.

This chain uses TRBV18 with TRBJ2-1; TRBD1 aligns across 8 bases. CDR1 is KGHSH, CDR2 LQKENI, per germline. V lost 1 base and J lost 3; bases outside the gene matches: 5. CDR3 size: 16 residues. The CDR3 DNA sequence: TGTGCCAGCTCACCACGACGGACAGGGAACTACAATGAGCAGTTCTTC. Its protein product is CASSPRRTGNYNEQFF.